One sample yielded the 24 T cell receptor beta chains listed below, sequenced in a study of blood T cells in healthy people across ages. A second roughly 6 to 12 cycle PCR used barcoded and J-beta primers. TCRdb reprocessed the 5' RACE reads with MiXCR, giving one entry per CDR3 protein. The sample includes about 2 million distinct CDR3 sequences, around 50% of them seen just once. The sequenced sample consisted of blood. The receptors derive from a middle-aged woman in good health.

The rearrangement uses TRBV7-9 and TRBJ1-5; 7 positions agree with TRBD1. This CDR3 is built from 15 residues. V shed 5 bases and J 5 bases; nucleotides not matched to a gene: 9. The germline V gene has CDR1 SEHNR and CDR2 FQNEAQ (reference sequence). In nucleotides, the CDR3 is TGTGCCAGCAGCCCCGGGACAGCAGAGGATCAGCCCCAGCATTTT. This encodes CASSPGTAEDQPQHF.

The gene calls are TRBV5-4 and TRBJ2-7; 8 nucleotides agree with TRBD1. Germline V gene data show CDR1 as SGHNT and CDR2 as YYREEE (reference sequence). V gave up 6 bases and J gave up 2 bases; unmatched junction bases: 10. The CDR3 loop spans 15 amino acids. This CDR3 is CASTVDRATPYEQYF. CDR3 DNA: TGTGCCAGCACCGTGGACAGGGCCACCCCCTACGAGCAGTACTTC.

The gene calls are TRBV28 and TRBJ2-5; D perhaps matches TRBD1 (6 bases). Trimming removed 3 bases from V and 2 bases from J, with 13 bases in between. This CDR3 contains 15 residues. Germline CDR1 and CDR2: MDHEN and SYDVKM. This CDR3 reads CASSLSEQGQETQYF. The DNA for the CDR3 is TGTGCCAGCAGTTTGTCGGAACAGGGACAAGAGACCCAGTACTTC.

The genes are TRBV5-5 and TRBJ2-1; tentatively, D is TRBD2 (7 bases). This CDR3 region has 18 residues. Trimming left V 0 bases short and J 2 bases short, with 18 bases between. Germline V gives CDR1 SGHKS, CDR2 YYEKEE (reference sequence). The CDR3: CASSLESGGLAPYNEQFF. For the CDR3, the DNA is TGTGCCAGCAGCTTGGAGTCCGGGGGGCTAGCGCCCTACAATGAGCAGTTCTTC.

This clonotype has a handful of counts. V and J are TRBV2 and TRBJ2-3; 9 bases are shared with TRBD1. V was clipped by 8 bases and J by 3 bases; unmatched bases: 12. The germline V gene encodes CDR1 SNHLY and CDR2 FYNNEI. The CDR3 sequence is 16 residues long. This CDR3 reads CASYPPGQGWTDTQYF. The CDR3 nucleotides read TGTGCCAGCTACCCCCCGGGACAGGGATGGACAGATACGCAGTATTTT.

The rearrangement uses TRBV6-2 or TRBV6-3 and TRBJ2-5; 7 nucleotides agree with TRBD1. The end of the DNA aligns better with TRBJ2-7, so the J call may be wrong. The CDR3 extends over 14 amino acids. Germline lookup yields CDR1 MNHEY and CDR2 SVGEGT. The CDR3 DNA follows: TGTGCCAGCAGTTTCCTTGGTACAGGGGACGAGCAGTACTTC. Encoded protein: CASSFLGTGDEQYF.

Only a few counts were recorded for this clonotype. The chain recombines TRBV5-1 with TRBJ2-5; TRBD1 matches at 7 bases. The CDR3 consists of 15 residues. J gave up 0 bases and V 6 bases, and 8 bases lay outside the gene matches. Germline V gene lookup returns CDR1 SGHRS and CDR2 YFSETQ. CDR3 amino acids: CASNRIGQDQETQYF. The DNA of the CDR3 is TGCGCCAGCAACCGAATCGGACAGGACCAAGAGACCCAGTACTTC. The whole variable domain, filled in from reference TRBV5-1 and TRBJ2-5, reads KAGVTQTPRYLIKTRGQQVTLSCSPISGHRSVSWYQQTPGQGLQFLFEYFSETQRNKGNFPGRFSGRQFSNSRSEMNVSTLELGDSALYLCASNRIGQDQETQYFGPGTRLLVL.

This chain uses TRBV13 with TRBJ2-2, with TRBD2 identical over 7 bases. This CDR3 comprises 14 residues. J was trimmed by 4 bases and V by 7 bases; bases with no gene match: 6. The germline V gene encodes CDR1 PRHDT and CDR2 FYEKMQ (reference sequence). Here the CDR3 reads CASTGAGLTGELFF. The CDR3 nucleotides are TGTGCCAGCACCGGAGCGGGACTCACCGGGGAGCTGTTTTTT.

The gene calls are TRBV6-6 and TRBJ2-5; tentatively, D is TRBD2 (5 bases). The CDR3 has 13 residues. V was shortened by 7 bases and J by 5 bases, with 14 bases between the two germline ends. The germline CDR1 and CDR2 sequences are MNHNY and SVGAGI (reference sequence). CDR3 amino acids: CASKYPGIETQYF. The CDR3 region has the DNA TGTGCCAGCAAGTACCCGGGGATCGAGACCCAGTACTTC.

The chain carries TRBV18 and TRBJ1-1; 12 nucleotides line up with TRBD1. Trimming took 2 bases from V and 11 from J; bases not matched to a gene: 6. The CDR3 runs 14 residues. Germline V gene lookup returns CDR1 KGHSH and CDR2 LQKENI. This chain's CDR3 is CASSPIGTGGYAFF. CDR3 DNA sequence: TGTGCCAGCTCACCAATCGGGACAGGGGGCTATGCTTTCTTT.

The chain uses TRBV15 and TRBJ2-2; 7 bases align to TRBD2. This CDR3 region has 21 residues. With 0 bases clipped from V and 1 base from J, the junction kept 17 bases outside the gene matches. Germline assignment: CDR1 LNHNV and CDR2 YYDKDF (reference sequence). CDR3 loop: CATSRDEGTITGPMNTGELFF. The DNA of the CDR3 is TGTGCCACCAGCAGAGACGAGGGGACTATTACCGGGCCCATGAACACCGGGGAGCTGTTTTTT.

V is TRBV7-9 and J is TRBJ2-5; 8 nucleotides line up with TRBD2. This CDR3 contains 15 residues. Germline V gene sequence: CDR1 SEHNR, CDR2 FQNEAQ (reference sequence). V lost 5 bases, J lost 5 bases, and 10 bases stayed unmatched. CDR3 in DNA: TGTGCCAGCAGCGGACCCGGGACTAGGATTGAGACCCAGTACTTC. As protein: CASSGPGTRIETQYF.

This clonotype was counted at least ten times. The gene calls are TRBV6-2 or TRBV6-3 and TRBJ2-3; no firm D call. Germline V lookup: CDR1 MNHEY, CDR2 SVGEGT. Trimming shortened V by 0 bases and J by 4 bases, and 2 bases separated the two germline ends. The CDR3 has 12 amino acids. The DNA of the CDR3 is TGTGCCAGCAGTTACTCCCCAGATACGCAGTATTTT. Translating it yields CASSYSPDTQYF.

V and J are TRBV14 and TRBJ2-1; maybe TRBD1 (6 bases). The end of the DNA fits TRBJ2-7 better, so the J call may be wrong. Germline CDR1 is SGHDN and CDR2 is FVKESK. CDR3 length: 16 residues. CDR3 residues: CASSQKGRGSYNEQYF. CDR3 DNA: TGTGCCAGCAGCCAAAAGGGAAGGGGGTCCTACAATGAGCAGTACTTC.

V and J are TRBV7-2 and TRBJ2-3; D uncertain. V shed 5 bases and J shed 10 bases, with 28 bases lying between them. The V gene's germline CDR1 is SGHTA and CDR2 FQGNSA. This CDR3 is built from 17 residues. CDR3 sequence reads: CASSHDKGSPFTEAQYF. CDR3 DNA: TGTGCCAGCAGCCACGACAAGGGTAGCCCCTTTACAGAGGCGCAGTATTTT.

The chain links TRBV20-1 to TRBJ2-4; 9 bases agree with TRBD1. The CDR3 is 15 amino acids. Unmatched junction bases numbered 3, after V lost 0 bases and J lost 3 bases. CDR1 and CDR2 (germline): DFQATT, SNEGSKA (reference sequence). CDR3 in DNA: TGCAGTGCTAGAGATCGACAGGGGGTCAAAAACATTCAGTACTTC. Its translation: CSARDRQGVKNIQYF.

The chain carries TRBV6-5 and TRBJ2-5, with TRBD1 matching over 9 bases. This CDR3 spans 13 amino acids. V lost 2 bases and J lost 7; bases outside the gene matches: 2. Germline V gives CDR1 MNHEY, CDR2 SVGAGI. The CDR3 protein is CASSYGDRATQYF. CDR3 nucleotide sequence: TGTGCCAGCAGTTACGGGGACAGGGCGACCCAGTACTTC.

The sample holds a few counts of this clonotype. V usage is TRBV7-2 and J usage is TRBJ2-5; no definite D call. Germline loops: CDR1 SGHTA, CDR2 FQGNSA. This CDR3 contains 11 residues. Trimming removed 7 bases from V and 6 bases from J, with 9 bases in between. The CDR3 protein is CASIKGKTQYF. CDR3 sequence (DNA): TGTGCCAGCATCAAGGGAAAGACCCAGTACTTC.

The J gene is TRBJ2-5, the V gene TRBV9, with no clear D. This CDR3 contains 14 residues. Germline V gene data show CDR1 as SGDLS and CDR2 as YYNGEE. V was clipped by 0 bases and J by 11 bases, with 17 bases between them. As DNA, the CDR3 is TGTGCCAGCAGCGTAGAACTCCTACACAATGAGCAGTACTTC. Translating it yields CASSVELLHNEQYF.

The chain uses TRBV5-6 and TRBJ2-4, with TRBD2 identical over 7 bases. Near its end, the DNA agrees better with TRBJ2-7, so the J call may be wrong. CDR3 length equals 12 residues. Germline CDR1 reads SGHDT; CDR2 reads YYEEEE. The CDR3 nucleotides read TGTGCCAGCATGGGGGGGTCCAACGAGCAGTACTTC. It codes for CASMGGSNEQYF.

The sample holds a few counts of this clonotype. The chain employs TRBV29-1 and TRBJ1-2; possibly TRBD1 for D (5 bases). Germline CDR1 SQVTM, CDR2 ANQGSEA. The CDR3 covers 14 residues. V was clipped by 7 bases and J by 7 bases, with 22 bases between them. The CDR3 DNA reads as TGCAGCGCCGCCAAAGGGGATTCCTTGGGTGGCTACACCTTC. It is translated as CSAAKGDSLGGYTF.

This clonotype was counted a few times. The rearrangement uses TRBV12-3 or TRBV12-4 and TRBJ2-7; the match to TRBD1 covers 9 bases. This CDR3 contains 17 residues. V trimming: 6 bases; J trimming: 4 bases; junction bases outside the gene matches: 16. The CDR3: CASSRGQGSGRGYEQYF. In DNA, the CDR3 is TGTGCCAGCAGCCGGGGACAGGGTTCGGGTCGGGGATACGAGCAGTACTTC.

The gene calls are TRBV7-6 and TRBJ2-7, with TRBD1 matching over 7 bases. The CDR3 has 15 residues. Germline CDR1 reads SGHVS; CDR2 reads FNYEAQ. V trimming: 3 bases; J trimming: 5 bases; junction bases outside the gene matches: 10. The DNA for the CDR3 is TGTGCCAGCAGCTTCTTCTACGACAGGGCCGACGAGCAGTACTTC. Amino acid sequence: CASSFFYDRADEQYF.

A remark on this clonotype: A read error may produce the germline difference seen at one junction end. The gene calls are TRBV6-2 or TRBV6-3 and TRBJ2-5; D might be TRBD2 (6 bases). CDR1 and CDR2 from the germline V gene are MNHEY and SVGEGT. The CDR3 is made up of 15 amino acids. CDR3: CAGSSNRDYQETQYF. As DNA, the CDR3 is TGTGCCGGCAGCTCTAACCGGGACTACCAAGAGACCCAGTACTTC.